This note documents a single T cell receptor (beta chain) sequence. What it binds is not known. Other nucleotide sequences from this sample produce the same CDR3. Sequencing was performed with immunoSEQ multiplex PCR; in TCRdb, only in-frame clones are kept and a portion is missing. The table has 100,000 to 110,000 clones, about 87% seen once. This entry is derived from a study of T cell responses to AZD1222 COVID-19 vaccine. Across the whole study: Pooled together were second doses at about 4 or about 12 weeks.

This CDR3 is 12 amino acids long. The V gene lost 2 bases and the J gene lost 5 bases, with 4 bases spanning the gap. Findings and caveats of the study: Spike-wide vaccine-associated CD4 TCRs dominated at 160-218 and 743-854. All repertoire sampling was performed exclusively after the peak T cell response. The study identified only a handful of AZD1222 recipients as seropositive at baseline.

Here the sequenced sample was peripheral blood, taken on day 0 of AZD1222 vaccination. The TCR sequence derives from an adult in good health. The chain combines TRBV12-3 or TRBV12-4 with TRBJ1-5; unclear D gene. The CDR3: CASSLRDQPQHF. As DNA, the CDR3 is TGTGCCAGCAGTTTAAGGGATCAGCCCCAGCATTTT.